These 31 T cell receptor beta chains were sequenced from one sample in a study of blood T cells in healthy people across ages. Through a sample-barcoded 5' primer and a J-beta primer mix, a second PCR was run for roughly 7 to 11 cycles. TCRdb fed the 5' RACE reads into MiXCR, producing one record per CDR3 protein. The repertoire holds about 1,600,000 distinct CDR3 sequences, with 42% as singletons. The sample was blood. These receptors originate from a woman between 18 and 29 years old in good health.

The V call is TRBV27, the J call TRBJ2-7; D possibly corresponds to TRBD1 (5 bases). CDR3 length: 14 residues. CDR1 MNHEY and CDR2 SMNVEV come from the germline V gene (reference sequence). Trimming left V 5 bases short and J 0 bases short, with 11 bases between. DNA for the CDR3: TGTGCCAGCAGTATATATCAGGGCTCCTACGAGCAGTACTTC. It codes for CASSIYQGSYEQYF.

This clonotype was seen ten or more times. The chain links TRBV12-3 or TRBV12-4 to TRBJ1-2; 7 positions agree with TRBD1. The CDR3 covers 14 residues. J gave up 0 bases and V 6 bases, and 4 bases lay outside the gene matches. In DNA form, the CDR3 reads TGTGCCAGCAGCCCGACAGGGTCTAACTATGGCTACACCTTC. The encoded protein is CASSPTGSNYGYTF.

This clonotype was seen more than once but under ten times. The chain joins TRBV29-1 to TRBJ1-4; no clear D. Germline-derived CDR1 and CDR2 are SQVTM and ANQGSEA. There are 13 residues in the CDR3. The V and J ends lost 4 bases and 8 bases respectively, with 14 bases between them. For the CDR3, the DNA is TGCAGCGTTGTAGGTCAACTCGGGGAAAAACTGTTTTTT. Translated: CSVVGQLGEKLFF. Drawing the rest from reference TRBV29-1 and TRBJ1-4, the complete variable domain is SAVISQKPSRDICQRGTSLTIQCQVDSQVTMMFWYRQQPGQSLTLIATANQGSEATYESGFVIDKFPISRPNLTFSTLTVSNMSPEDSSIYLCSVVGQLGEKLFFGSGTQLSVL.

A word on this clonotype: Being one base from a much bigger clone, this may be a read error. The genes are TRBV20-1 and TRBJ1-6, with a weak D call TRBD1 (6 bases). CDR1 is DFQATT and CDR2 is SNEGSKA in the germline V gene (reference sequence). The CDR3 contains 15 residues. CDR3 residues: CSAREGESYNSPPHF. The CDR3 DNA reads as TGCAGTGCCAGGGAGGGGGAATCCTATAATTCACCCCCCCACTTT.

The rearrangement links TRBV3-1 to TRBJ1-4; 7 bases align to TRBD1. The length of the CDR3 is 13 residues. Germline lookup yields CDR1 LGHDT and CDR2 YNNKEL (reference sequence). The V gene end was trimmed by 4 bases and the J gene end by 7 bases; junction bases not matched to a gene: 3. The CDR3 nucleotides are TGTGCCAGCAGCCTAACAGGGGCTGAAAAACTGTTTTTT. This codes for CASSLTGAEKLFF.

This clonotype was seen only a few times. This chain joins TRBV4-1 and TRBJ1-6, with D perhaps TRBD1 (5 bases). Germline V gene sequence: CDR1 MGHRA, CDR2 YSYEKL. There are 17 residues in the CDR3. V lost 4 bases to trimming and J lost 5 bases, with 18 bases between them. The CDR3 here is CASSLGRQGLNNSPLHF. The DNA of the CDR3 is TGCGCCAGCAGCCTCGGGAGGCAGGGCTTGAATAATTCACCCCTCCACTTT.

This clonotype was seen only a few times. V gene TRBV15 combines with J gene TRBJ2-7; D not resolved. Germline assignment: CDR1 LNHNV and CDR2 YYDKDF (reference sequence). V dropped 0 bases and J dropped 7 bases, with 13 bases sitting between them. CDR3 length equals 14 residues. CDR3 residues: CATSRDFAALEQYF. The CDR3 DNA is TGTGCCACCAGCAGAGATTTTGCGGCACTGGAGCAGTACTTC.

This clonotype was observed once. The chain joins TRBV29-1 to TRBJ1-2; 8 bases line up with TRBD1. The V and J ends lost 3 bases and 3 bases, in that order; junction bases with no gene match: 12. There are 16 residues in the CDR3. Germline-derived CDR1 and CDR2 are SQVTM and ANQGSEA. CDR3: CSVDTRKDRGDYGYTF. CDR3 nucleotide sequence: TGCAGCGTTGACACCCGAAAAGACAGGGGCGACTATGGCTACACCTTC.

This chain connects TRBV10-3 to TRBJ1-2; TRBD1 matches at 10 bases. The CDR3 has 14 residues. The germline V gene encodes CDR1 ENHRY and CDR2 SYGVKD. The trim removed 6 bases at V and 3 bases at J, leaving 4 bases unmatched. The CDR3 bases are TGTGCCATCAGAGGACAGGGGGTGGACTATGGCTACACCTTC. Its protein product is CAIRGQGVDYGYTF.

The CDR3 DNA sequence: TGTGCCAGCAGCCAAGATTTAGTGTACTCTGGGGCCAACGTCCTGACTTTC. Encoded protein: CASSQDLVYSGANVLTF. V gene TRBV14 combines with J gene TRBJ2-6, with D hard to call. Looked up from germline, CDR1 is SGHDN and CDR2 is FVKESK. Deletions cut 0 bases from V and 0 bases from J, with 9 bases between. There are 17 residues in the CDR3.

The CDR3 bases are TGTGCCAGCAGTCGAACTAGCGGGGGGCTTGGGGAGACCCAGTACTTC. Residues: CASSRTSGGLGETQYF. The V and J genes are TRBV28 and TRBJ2-7, with 12 bases fitting TRBD2. The end of the DNA is better explained by TRBJ2-5, so the J call may be wrong. In germline, CDR1 is MDHEN, CDR2 SYDVKM. The CDR3 loop spans 16 amino acids.

The CDR3 nucleotides read TGTGCCAGCAGTTCCCGGAGGGGGTGGAACACTGAAGCTTTCTTT. This sequence encodes CASSSRRGWNTEAFF. The chain links TRBV6-2 or TRBV6-3 to TRBJ1-1; D may be TRBD1 (6 bases). The CDR3 has 15 amino acids. The V gene lost 4 bases and the J gene lost 1 base, with 13 bases spanning the gap. The germline CDR1 and CDR2 sequences are MNHEY and SVGEGT.

The rearrangement joins TRBV6-1 to TRBJ2-5, with TRBD1 matching 8 bases. The CDR3 length is 14 residues. Germline V gene sequence: CDR1 MNHNS, CDR2 SASEGT. V gave up 6 bases and J gave up 11 bases; unmatched junction bases: 14. DNA for the CDR3: TGTGCCAGCAGCCTACAGGGGGACCACAATGAGCAGTACTTC. Its protein is CASSLQGDHNEQYF.

This clonotype has a handful of counts. The J gene is TRBJ1-6, the V gene TRBV9; TRBD1 matches at 9 bases. Germline loops: CDR1 SGDLS, CDR2 YYNGEE. The J segment lost 7 bases and the V segment lost 2 bases, leaving 4 bases of the junction unmatched. The CDR3 length is 15 residues. The chain's CDR3 is CASSVRTGANSPLHF. In nucleotides, the CDR3 is TGTGCCAGCAGCGTCAGGACAGGGGCGAATTCACCCCTCCACTTT. Combining the CDR3 with reference TRBV9 and TRBJ1-6 gives the whole variable domain DSGVTQTPKHLITATGQRVTLRCSPRSGDLSVYWYQQSLDQGLQFLIQYYNGEERAKGNILERFSAQQFPDLHSELNLSSLELGDSALYFCASSVRTGANSPLHFGNGTRLTVT.

The chain links TRBV10-3 to TRBJ2-2; a weak D match, TRBD2 (6 bases). CDR3 length: 11 amino acids. Germline V gene lookup returns CDR1 ENHRY and CDR2 SYGVKD. V shed 11 bases and J shed 4 bases, with 8 bases lying between them. The CDR3 loop reads CAGGSTGELFF. The DNA for the CDR3 is TGTGCCGGGGGGTCCACCGGGGAGCTGTTTTTT.

This chain joins TRBV5-1 and TRBJ2-5; D possibly uses TRBD1 or TRBD2 (5 bases each). The J call is doubtful: the DNA matches TRBJ2-7 better. CDR3 size: 15 residues. CDR1 is SGHRS and CDR2 is YFSETQ in the germline V gene. DNA for the CDR3: TGCGCCAGCAGCTTGGATGGGACGCCGACCTACGAGCAGTACTTC. The encoded protein is CASSLDGTPTYEQYF.

There are a few counts of this clonotype. This chain joins TRBV7-9 and TRBJ2-7; 7 nucleotides match TRBD2. J lost 1 base, V lost 5 bases, and 8 bases had no gene match. This CDR3 contains 15 residues. Germline V lookup: CDR1 SEHNR, CDR2 FQNEAQ (reference sequence). The CDR3 loop is CASSPRGTKSYEQYF. The DNA for the CDR3 is TGTGCCAGCAGCCCCCGCGGGACTAAATCCTACGAGCAGTACTTC.

The chain combines TRBV20-1 with TRBJ2-4, with TRBD2 matching 9 bases. The tail of the sequence fits TRBJ2-7 better, so the J call may be wrong. The CDR3 is 14 residues long. Looked up from germline, CDR1 is DFQATT and CDR2 is SNEGSKA (reference sequence). CDR3 bases: TGCAGTGCAGGGGGTAGCGGGAGTGGTTACGAGCAGTACTTC. This encodes CSAGGSGSGYEQYF.

This clonotype was recorded a few times. The chain carries TRBV6-5 and TRBJ2-7; 7 positions match TRBD1. Per germline, CDR1 MNHEY and CDR2 SVGAGI. With 5 bases clipped from V and 6 bases from J, the junction kept 10 bases outside the gene matches. This CDR3 contains 14 residues. CDR3 sequence (DNA): TGTGCCAGCAGTAGCGAGGGGGCAGGTCGCGAGCAGTACTTC. It specifies CASSSEGAGREQYF.

This clonotype was counted once. A read error may account for a junction end that differs from germline. The chain links TRBV7-3 to TRBJ2-1; TRBD1 aligns across 8 bases. The CDR3 runs to 14 residues. Germline V gene data show CDR1 as SGHTA and CDR2 as FQGTGA. CDR3 sequence reads: CASSRDRSYDEQFF. The DNA for the CDR3 is TGTGCCAGCAGTCGGGACAGGAGCTACGATGAGCAGTTCTTC.

J is TRBJ2-7 and V is TRBV6-2 or TRBV6-3; possibly TRBD1 for D (6 bases). Germline V gives CDR1 MNHEY, CDR2 SVGEGT. The CDR3 runs to 16 residues. Trimming removed 0 bases at V and 2 bases at J, with 14 bases between. The CDR3 protein is CASSYSGGSYTYEQYF. In DNA form, the CDR3 reads TGTGCCAGCAGTTACTCAGGGGGAAGTTACACCTACGAGCAGTACTTC.

In this sample, this clonotype turned up a few times. The chain joins TRBV3-1 to TRBJ1-4, with D unresolved. Trimming removed 4 bases from V and 9 bases from J, with 18 bases in between. Germline CDR1 LGHDT, CDR2 YNNKEL (reference sequence). The CDR3 runs 15 residues. The DNA of the CDR3 is TGTGCCAGCAGCCCCCCCCCTAGTGGGTCCCAAAAACTGTTTTTT. Amino acids: CASSPPPSGSQKLFF.

The CDR3 region is CASSYISTDTQYF. The CDR3 coding sequence is TGTGCCAGCAGTTACATCAGCACAGATACGCAGTATTTT. The chain carries TRBV6-6 and TRBJ2-3; D is ambiguous. This CDR3 spans 13 amino acids. V was clipped by 2 bases and J by 0 bases, with 3 bases between them. The germline V gene has CDR1 MNHNY and CDR2 SVGAGI (reference sequence).

The chain is built from TRBV6-2 or TRBV6-3 and TRBJ1-4; a possible D gene is TRBD1 (6 bases). Per germline, CDR1 MNHEY and CDR2 SVGEGT. Trimming took 0 bases from V and 10 from J, leaving 15 bases between them. The CDR3 consists of 15 residues. CDR3 sequence (DNA): TGTGCCAGCAGTTACTCCGGGGGGCCGACTGGAAAACTGTTTTTT. It specifies CASSYSGGPTGKLFF.

The V and J genes are TRBV15 and TRBJ2-5; maybe TRBD2 (5 bases). V lost 1 base to trimming and J lost 2 bases, with 5 bases between them. The CDR3 runs to 13 residues. CDR1 is LNHNV and CDR2 is YYDKDF in the germline V gene (reference sequence). In nucleotides, the CDR3 is TGTGCCACCAGCAGAGGACTACAAGAGACCCAGTACTTC. This codes for CATSRGLQETQYF.

This clonotype came up a few times. The V and J genes are TRBV6-2 or TRBV6-3 and TRBJ2-1; a weak D match, TRBD2 (6 bases). With 11 bases removed from V and 7 bases from J, the gap between germline ends came to 9 bases. The CDR3 is 10 amino acids. Per the germline V gene, CDR1 is MNHEY and CDR2 is SVGEGT. CDR3 region: CAGGRNEQFF. DNA of the CDR3: TGTGCCGGGGGGAGAAATGAGCAGTTCTTC.

The J gene is TRBJ2-5, the V gene TRBV10-3; D tentatively fits TRBD1 or TRBD2 (6 bases each). The CDR3 length is 14 residues. The V end lost 8 bases, the J end lost 11 bases, and 24 bases lay between the germline ends. Germline CDR1 ENHRY, CDR2 SYGVKD. For the CDR3, the DNA is TGTGCCATCGGGGACGGGGGCCCCTACAATGAGCAGTACTTC. The encoded protein is CAIGDGGPYNEQYF.

This sequence joins TRBV6-5 and TRBJ2-1; 7 nucleotides line up with TRBD2. Germline V gene lookup returns CDR1 MNHEY and CDR2 SVGAGI. J lost 3 bases, V lost 8 bases, and 4 bases had no gene match. This CDR3 comprises 13 residues. The CDR3 bases are TGTGCCAGCCGGGACTACGACTACAATGAGCAGTTCTTC. Translation gives CASRDYDYNEQFF.

V is TRBV27 and J is TRBJ1-5; no reliable D call. Per the germline V gene, CDR1 is MNHEY and CDR2 is SMNVEV (reference sequence). V was trimmed by 7 bases and J by 0 bases, leaving 13 bases between them. This CDR3 has 15 residues. The CDR3: CASNTREASNQPQHF. The CDR3 DNA is TGTGCCAGCAATACCCGGGAAGCTAGCAATCAGCCCCAGCATTTT.

The chain is built from TRBV27 and TRBJ1-5, with D possibly matching TRBD1 (5 bases). Trimming pared 5 bases from V and 4 bases from J, leaving 18 bases between. Per germline, CDR1 MNHEY and CDR2 SMNVEV (reference sequence). The CDR3 has 16 residues. CDR3 nucleotide sequence: TGTGCCAGCAGTCCCATTCGGACATTAGGGAATCAGCCCCAGCATTTT. Translating gives CASSPIRTLGNQPQHF.

This clonotype was detected a few times. The chain uses TRBV7-9 and TRBJ1-1, with D possibly being TRBD1 (6 bases). Deletions cut 4 bases from V and 10 bases from J, with 16 bases between. The CDR3 contains 13 residues. Per germline, CDR1 SEHNR and CDR2 FQNEAQ (reference sequence). CDR3 DNA: TGTGCCAGCAGCTCCGGCCCCCAAGGGGGAGCTTTCTTT. Translation gives CASSSGPQGGAFF.